Listed here are 4 T cell receptor beta chains from one sample, sequenced in a study of memory CD4+ T cells and cytomegalovirus serostatus. Profiled with immunoSEQ multiplex PCR; TCRdb holds only in-frame clones, not every one. The sample carries nearly 50,000 clones, roughly 78% recorded once. Single viable CD3+CD4+CD8-CD45RO+ cells were sorted as the memory CD4+ T cells. Sequenced: memory CD4+ T cells from blood. These receptor sequences come from an adult in good health and CMV-seronegative.

This clone appeared a few times. CDR3 protein: CASSSGLAVQETQYF. For the CDR3, the DNA is TGTGCCAGCAGTTCCGGACTAGCGGTCCAAGAGACCCAGTACTTC. The chain uses TRBV6-6 and TRBJ2-5, with 10 bases matching TRBD2. V lost 4 bases to trimming and J lost 1 base; unmatched junction nucleotides: 3. Germline V CDR1 and CDR2: MNHNY, SVGAGI (reference sequence). The length of the CDR3 is 15 residues.

The chain couples TRBV10-3 to TRBJ2-3; 7 nucleotides line up with TRBD2. Germline lookup yields CDR1 ENHRY and CDR2 SYGVKD. J lost 2 bases, V lost 6 bases, and 2 bases had no gene match. The CDR3 extends over 13 amino acids. As DNA, the CDR3 is TGTGCCATCAGACGGGACTACACAGATACGCAGTATTTT. Its translation is CAIRRDYTDTQYF.

The rearrangement links TRBV9 to TRBJ1-2; D is undetermined. Trimming left V 0 bases short and J 4 bases short, with 10 bases between. This CDR3 has 14 amino acids. Germline values: CDR1 SGDLS, CDR2 YYNGEE. DNA for the CDR3: TGTGCCAGCAGCGTAGAGGGCAGGCTCTATGGCTACACCTTC. Translation gives CASSVEGRLYGYTF.

The rearrangement uses TRBV5-1 and TRBJ1-1; D perhaps matches TRBD1 (5 bases). Germline-derived CDR1 and CDR2 are SGHRS and YFSETQ. This CDR3 spans 15 amino acids. Trimming took off 3 bases at V and 2 bases at J, with 14 bases between the two ends. CDR3 protein: CASSYYGTLNTEAFF. The CDR3 DNA sequence: TGCGCCAGCAGCTATTACGGGACCCTAAACACTGAAGCTTTCTTT.